This T cell receptor (beta chain) emerged from a study of T cells in Graves' hyperthyroidism and ophthalmopathy. A NOSPECS grade of at least 4, a Clinical Activity Score of at least 3 and duration under 3 months were recorded in ophthalmopathy patients. Notes on this clonotype: The CDR3 does not close with the conserved phenylalanine or tryptophan, likely indicating a read error. The DNA is omitted, as the CDR3 cannot be located on it reliably, and the CDR3 follows TCRdb's listing.

Termini included, the CDR3 measures 14 amino acids. Germline V gene lookup returns CDR1 SGHVS and CDR2 FQNEAQ. Amplification of TCR beta CDR3 regions was performed using RNA transcripts as template. Initially, a first-round RT-PCR of the TCR CDR3 employed the HTBI primer set. Via MiXCR, TCRdb re-called the multiplex PCR reads, giving one row per CDR3 protein. The data contain 330,000 or so distinct CDR3 sequences, 15% to 20% of them seen just once; the ten biggest clones take up about a sixth. This receptor was identified in a woman aged 40 to 50 with Graves' ophthalmopathy. The V call is TRBV7-8, the J call TRBJ2-7; the DNA was not compared with TRBD2, the D call given in the table. The sample consisted of blood. This chain's CDR3 is CASSQIRLAGENPL.